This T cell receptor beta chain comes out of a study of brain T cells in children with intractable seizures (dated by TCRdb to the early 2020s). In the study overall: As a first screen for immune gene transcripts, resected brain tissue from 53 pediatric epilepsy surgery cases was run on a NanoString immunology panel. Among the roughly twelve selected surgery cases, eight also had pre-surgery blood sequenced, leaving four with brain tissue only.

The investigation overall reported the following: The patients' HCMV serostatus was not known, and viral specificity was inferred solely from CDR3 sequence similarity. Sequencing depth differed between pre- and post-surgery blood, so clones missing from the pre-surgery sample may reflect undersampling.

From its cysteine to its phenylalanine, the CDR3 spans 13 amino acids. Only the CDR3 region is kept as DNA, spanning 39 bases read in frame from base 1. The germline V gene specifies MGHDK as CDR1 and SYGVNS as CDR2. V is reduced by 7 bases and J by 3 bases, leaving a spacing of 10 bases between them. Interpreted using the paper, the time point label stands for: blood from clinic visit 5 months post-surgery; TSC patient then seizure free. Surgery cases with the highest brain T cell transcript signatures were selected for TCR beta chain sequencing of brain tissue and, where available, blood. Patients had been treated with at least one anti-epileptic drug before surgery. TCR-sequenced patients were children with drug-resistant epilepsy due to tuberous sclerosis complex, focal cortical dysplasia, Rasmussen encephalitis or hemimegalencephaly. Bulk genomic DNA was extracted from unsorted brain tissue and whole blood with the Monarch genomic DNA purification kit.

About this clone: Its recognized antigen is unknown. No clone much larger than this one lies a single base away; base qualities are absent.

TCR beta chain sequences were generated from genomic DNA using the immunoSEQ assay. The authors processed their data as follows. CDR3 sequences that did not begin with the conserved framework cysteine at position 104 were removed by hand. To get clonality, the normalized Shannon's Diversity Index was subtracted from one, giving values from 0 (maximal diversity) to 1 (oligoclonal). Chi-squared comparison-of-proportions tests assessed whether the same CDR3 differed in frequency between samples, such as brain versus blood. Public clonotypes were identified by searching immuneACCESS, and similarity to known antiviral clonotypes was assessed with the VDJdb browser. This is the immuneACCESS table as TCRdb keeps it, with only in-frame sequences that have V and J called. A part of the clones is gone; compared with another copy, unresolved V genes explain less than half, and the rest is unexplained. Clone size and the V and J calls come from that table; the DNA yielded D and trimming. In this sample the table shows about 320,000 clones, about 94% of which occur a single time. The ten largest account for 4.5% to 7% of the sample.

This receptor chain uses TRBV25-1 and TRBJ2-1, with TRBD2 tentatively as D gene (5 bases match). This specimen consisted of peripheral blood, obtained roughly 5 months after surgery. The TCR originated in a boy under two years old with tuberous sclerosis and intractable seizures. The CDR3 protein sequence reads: CASTRDYYNEQFF. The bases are TGTGCCAGCACCCGTGACTACTACAATGAGCAGTTCTTC.